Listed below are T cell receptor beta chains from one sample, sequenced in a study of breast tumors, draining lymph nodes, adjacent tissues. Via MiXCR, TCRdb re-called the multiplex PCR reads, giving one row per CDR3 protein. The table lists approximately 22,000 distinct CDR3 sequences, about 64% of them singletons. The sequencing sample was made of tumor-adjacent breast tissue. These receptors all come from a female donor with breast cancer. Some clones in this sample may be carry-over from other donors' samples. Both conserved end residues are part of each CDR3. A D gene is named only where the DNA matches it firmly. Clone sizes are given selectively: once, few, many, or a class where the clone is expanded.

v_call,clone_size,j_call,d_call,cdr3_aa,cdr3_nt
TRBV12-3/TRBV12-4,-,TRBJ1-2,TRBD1,CASSFVGQGTGYTF,TGTGCCAGCAGTTTCGTCGGACAGGGGACAGGCTACACCTTC
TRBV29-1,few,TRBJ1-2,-,CSVEDRVTNYGYTF,TGCAGCGTTGAAGATCGGGTTACTAACTATGGCTACACCTTC
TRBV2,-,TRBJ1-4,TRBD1,CASKRQGAPNEKLFF,TGTGCCAGCAAGAGACAGGGGGCTCCTAATGAAAAACTGTTTTTT
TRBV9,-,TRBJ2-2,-,CASSIRDTVGTGELFF,TGTGCCAGCAGCATCCGGGACACCGTCGGCACCGGGGAGCTGTTTTTT
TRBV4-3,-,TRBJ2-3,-,CASSQERRTTDTQYF,TGCGCCAGCAGCCAAGAGCGGCGGACCACAGATACGCAGTATTTT
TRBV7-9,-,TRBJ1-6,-,CATSYDGSEGSPLHF,TGTGCCACCAGCTACGATGGATCTGAGGGTTCACCCCTCCACTTT
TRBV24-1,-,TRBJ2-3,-,CPTSELTDTQYF,TGTCCCACCAGTGAGCTTACAGATACGCAGTATTTT
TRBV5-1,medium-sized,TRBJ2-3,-,CASSLQGGGSTDTQYF,TGCGCCAGCAGCCTCCAGGGGGGGGGTAGCACAGATACGCAGTATTTT
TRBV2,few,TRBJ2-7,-,CASTGRTDYEQYF,TGTGCCAGCACGGGCAGGACCGACTACGAGCAGTACTTC
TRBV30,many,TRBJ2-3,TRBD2,CAWSLGGVRDTQYF,TGTGCCTGGAGTCTCGGGGGGGTGAGAGATACGCAGTATTTT
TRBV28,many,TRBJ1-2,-,CASSLGAVHYGYTF,TGTGCCAGCAGTTTGGGCGCGGTCCACTATGGCTACACCTTC
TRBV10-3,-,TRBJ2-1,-,CAISESEYNEQFF,TGTGCCATCAGTGAGTCGGAGTACAATGAGCAGTTCTTC
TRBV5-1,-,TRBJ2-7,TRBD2,CASSYRRAGGREQYF,TGTGCCAGCAGCTACCGACGAGCGGGAGGCAGGGAGCAGTACTTC
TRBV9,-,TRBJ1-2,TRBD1,CASGPGTGNYGYSF,TGTGCCAGCGGACCCGGGACAGGGAACTATGGCTACTCCTTC
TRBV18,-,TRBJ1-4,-,CASSPDGATNEKLFF,TGTGCCAGCTCCCCAGACGGTGCAACTAATGAAAAACTGTTTTTT
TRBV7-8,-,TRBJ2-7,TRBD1,CASSLGQGPPLEQYF,TGTGCCAGCAGCTTAGGACAGGGGCCTCCTCTCGAGCAGTACTTC
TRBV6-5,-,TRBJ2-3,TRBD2,CASTGLAGDLDTQYF,TGTGCCAGCACGGGACTAGCGGGAGACTTAGATACGCAGTATTTT
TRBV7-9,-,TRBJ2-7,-,CASGFGEGNEQYF,TGTGCCAGCGGCTTTGGAGAGGGGAACGAGCAGTACTTC
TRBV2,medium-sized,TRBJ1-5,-,CASSFDHLYSNQPQHF,TGTGCCAGCAGCTTTGACCATCTCTATAGCAATCAGCCCCAGCATTTT
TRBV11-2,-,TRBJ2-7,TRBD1,CASSYPGTGGYEQYF,TGTGCCAGCAGCTACCCCGGGACAGGGGGGTACGAGCAGTACTTC
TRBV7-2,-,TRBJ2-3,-,CASSLQGSTDTQYF,TGTGCCAGCAGCCTACAGGGTAGCACAGATACGCAGTATTTT
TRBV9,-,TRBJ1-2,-,CASTSGGTYGYTF,TGTGCCAGCACCTCCGGGGGGACCTATGGCTACACCTTC
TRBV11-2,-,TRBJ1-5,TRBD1,CASSRTGGWDRPQHF,TGTGCCAGCAGCCGCACAGGGGGTTGGGATCGGCCCCAGCATTTT
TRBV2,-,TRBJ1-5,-,CASSDWGFSNQPQHF,TGTGCCAGCAGTGATTGGGGGTTTAGCAATCAGCCCCAGCATTTT
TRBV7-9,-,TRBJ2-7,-,CASSPRESSYEQYF,TGTGCCAGCAGCCCGCGGGAAAGCTCCTACGAGCAGTACTTC